The clone carrying this T cell receptor beta chain was recorded a few times. This sample is drawn from a study of blood T cell repertoires in COVID-19. The study drew participants aged about 18 to 95 years from about two dozen US areas. The recovered donors of Cohort 3 showed two negative PCRs, clearance, or symptom resolution. Clones were sequenced by immunoSEQ multiplex PCR, and TCRdb holds only the in-frame ones, with some missing. The sample shows a few hundred thousand clones, about 90% of them seen only once. CDR3 length equals 16 residues. V was trimmed by 4 bases and J by 4 bases, leaving 17 bases between them. CDR1 and CDR2 from the germline V gene are MNHNS and SASEGT.

This sequence originates from a woman younger than 45 who had recovered from COVID-19. The chain recombines TRBV6-1 with TRBJ1-5; D might be TRBD1 (6 bases). Sequencing input: PBMCs or T cells enriched from blood (not recorded which). The CDR3 nucleotides read TGTGCCAGCAGTGGGTCGCGGGGGCTCGGTAATCAGCCCCAGCATTTT. Its translation: CASSGSRGLGNQPQHF.